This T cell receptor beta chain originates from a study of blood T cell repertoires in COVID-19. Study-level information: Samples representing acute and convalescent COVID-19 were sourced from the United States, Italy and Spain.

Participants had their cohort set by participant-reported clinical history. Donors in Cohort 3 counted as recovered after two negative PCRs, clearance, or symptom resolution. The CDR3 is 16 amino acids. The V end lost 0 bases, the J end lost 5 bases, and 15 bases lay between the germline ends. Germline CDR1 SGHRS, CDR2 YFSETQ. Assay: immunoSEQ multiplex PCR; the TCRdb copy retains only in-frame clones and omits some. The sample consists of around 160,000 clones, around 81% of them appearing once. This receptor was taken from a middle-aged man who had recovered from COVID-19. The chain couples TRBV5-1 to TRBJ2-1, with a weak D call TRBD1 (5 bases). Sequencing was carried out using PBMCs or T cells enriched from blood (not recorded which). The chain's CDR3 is CASSLVPWGSNNEQFF. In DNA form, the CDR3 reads TGCGCCAGCAGCTTGGTGCCCTGGGGCTCGAACAATGAGCAGTTCTTC.